This is a list of T cell receptor beta chains from one sample in a study of sequential checkpoint blockade in melanoma. Profiling relied on immunoSEQ multiplex PCR, and the TCRdb table lists in-frame clones only, not all of them. The profile shows approximately 20,000 clones, 25% to 35% of them singletons. The material sequenced was tumor tissue (inferred from file names), taken from a patient given nivolumab and ipilimumab in sequence. The receptors stem from a human donor with melanoma. The CDR3 runs from the conserved cysteine through the conserved F or W. A D gene is named only where the DNA matches it firmly. Size is stated for part of the rows, as once, few or many counts, or as a class when the clone is expanded.

J,D,V,size,DNA,CDR3
TRBJ2-3,TRBD2,TRBV19,few,TGTGCCAGTAGTATACAGGGAGGGTTCACAGATACGCAGTATTTT,CASSIQGGFTDTQYF
TRBJ1-1,-,TRBV7-7,few,TGTGCCAGCAGCCTGATGCAGGGACCCGGAGGGAACACTGAAGCTTTCTTT,CASSLMQGPGGNTEAFF
TRBJ1-1,-,TRBV6-8,-,TGTGCCAGCAGTTACTCATGGGGGGTCAGCACTGAAGCTTTCTTT,CASSYSWGVSTEAFF
TRBJ1-2,TRBD1,TRBV19,-,TGTGCCAGTACTCTGGCCGGGACAGGAGGAGATGGCTACACCTTC,CASTLAGTGGDGYTF
TRBJ2-7,-,TRBV4-1,-,TGCGCCAGCAGCCAAGATACGACTTCCTACGAGCAGTACTTC,CASSQDTTSYEQYF
TRBJ2-3,-,TRBV12-5,-,TGTGCCAGCACCCCGGGAGTATCCGCAGATACGCAGTATTTT,CASTPGVSADTQYF
TRBJ2-3,-,TRBV18,-,TGTGCCAGCTCAGGCGGAGGAGGGGCGGGTCCAGATACGCAGTATTTT,CASSGGGGAGPDTQYF
TRBJ2-5,-,TRBV6-8,few,TGTGCCAGCAGTTACCGATCGCTTGAGACCCAGTACTTC,CASSYRSLETQYF
TRBJ2-1,-,TRBV28,few,TGTGCCAGCAGTTTAGGGCAGGGCGGGAACAATGAGCAGTTCTTC,CASSLGQGGNNEQFF
TRBJ2-2,-,TRBV13,few,TGTGCCAGCAGCTTAGTAGTATCGAACACCGGGGAGCTGTTTTTT,CASSLVVSNTGELFF
TRBJ2-7,-,TRBV29-1,-,TGCAGCGTCCCCGCCCCCCAAACCGGGCAGTACTTC,CSVPAPQTGQYF
TRBJ1-6,TRBD1,TRBV6-8,-,TGTGCCAGCTTACCGGGACAGTATAATTCACCCCTCCACTTT,CASLPGQYNSPLHF
TRBJ2-1,-,TRBV19,-,TGTGCCAGTAGGTCGACAGACACCTCCTACAATGAGCAGTTCTTC,CASRSTDTSYNEQFF
TRBJ1-6,-,TRBV7-6,-,TGTGCCAGCAGCTTAATCATGACGGGCAATTCACCCCTCCACTTT,CASSLIMTGNSPLHF
TRBJ1-6,-,TRBV10-3,-,TGTGCCAGCAGTGAGGAGGGCTATAATTCACCCCTCCACTTT,CASSEEGYNSPLHF
TRBJ1-5,-,TRBV15,few,TGTGCCACCAGCAGAGTTCTGGGCGCCAGCAATCAGCCCCAGCATTTT,CATSRVLGASNQPQHF
TRBJ2-1,-,TRBV6-8,few,TGTGCCAGCAGTTTGCTCCCGTCCTACAATGAGCAGTTCTTC,CASSLLPSYNEQFF
TRBJ1-1,TRBD1,TRBV5-1,once,TGCGCCAGCAGCACACAGGGGGCAGGGAACACTGAAGCTTTCTTT,CASSTQGAGNTEAFF
TRBJ2-2,-,TRBV11-3,few,TGTGCCAGCAGCTTATATACGGGGAACACCGGGGAGCTGTTTTTT,CASSLYTGNTGELFF
TRBJ1-1,TRBD1,TRBV30,few,TGTGCCTGGAGTGCCTGGGACAGGGGCACTGAAGCTTTCTTT,CAWSAWDRGTEAFF
TRBJ2-7,TRBD1,TRBV11-3,-,TGTGCCAGCAGCTCTAGGGACAGGGGGCTCTACGAGCAGTACTTC,CASSSRDRGLYEQYF
TRBJ2-2,TRBD1,TRBV28,-,TGTGCCAGCAGGCCCGGGACAGAAAACACCGGGGAGCTGTTTTTT,CASRPGTENTGELFF
TRBJ2-1,TRBD2,TRBV6-8,few,TGTGCCAGCAGACAACTAGCGGGAGGGTTAAACAATGAGCAGTTCTTC,CASRQLAGGLNNEQFF
TRBJ1-5,-,TRBV11-3,few,TGTGCCAGCAGCGTATACCAGGGGACGGATCAGCCCCAGCATTTT,CASSVYQGTDQPQHF
TRBJ2-1,TRBD2,TRBV5-1,-,TGCGCCAGCAGCTTCTGGGACTACCCTAGGGATGAGCAGTTCTTC,CASSFWDYPRDEQFF
TRBJ2-1,-,TRBV14,few,TGTGCCAGCAGCGGGACTTACAATGAGCAGTTCTTC,CASSGTYNEQFF
TRBJ1-5,-,TRBV7-2,few,TGTGCCAGCAGCTTAGGACTTAATCAGCCCCAGCATTTT,CASSLGLNQPQHF
TRBJ2-1,-,TRBV12-5,-,TGTGCTAGTGCCTTTGGTAGTGACGTCGGGAGATATGAGCAGTTCTTC,CASAFGSDVGRYEQFF
TRBJ1-5,TRBD1,TRBV2,-,TGTGCCAGCAGAACAGGGGGTGGGGCGCCCAATCAGCCCCAGCATTTT,CASRTGGGAPNQPQHF
TRBJ2-5,-,TRBV9,few,TGTGCCAGCAGCCCCACAGGAGAACTCCAAGAGACCCAGTACTTC,CASSPTGELQETQYF
TRBJ2-3,TRBD2,TRBV11-3,-,TGTGCCAGCAGCCAAGGGGACTATTTCGATACGCAGTATTTT,CASSQGDYFDTQYF
TRBJ1-2,TRBD1,TRBV19,-,TGTGCCAGTAGTCGGACAGGGGATGGCTACACCTTC,CASSRTGDGYTF
TRBJ2-7,-,TRBV30,few,TGTGCCTGGAGTGGCCGGACTGCCAAGTACTTC,CAWSGRTAKYF
TRBJ1-2,-,TRBV7-6,-,TGTGCCAGCAGCCCAGGCAGGGATGCCTATGGCTACACCTTC,CASSPGRDAYGYTF
TRBJ1-2,-,TRBV6-8,-,TGTGCCAGCAGTTACTTCGACAGACAGGATGGCTACACCTTC,CASSYFDRQDGYTF
TRBJ2-7,-,TRBV28,-,TGTGCCAGCAGTTTATCCCCCGGGCCTCCACCCTACGAGCAGTACTTC,CASSLSPGPPPYEQYF
TRBJ1-6,-,TRBV15,-,TGTGCCACCAGCAGAGACGGGGCAAATTCACCCCTCCACTTT,CATSRDGANSPLHF
TRBJ1-6,-,TRBV28,-,TGTGCCACCAGCTCCTATAATTCACCCCTCCACTTT,CATSSYNSPLHF
TRBJ1-1,-,TRBV6-8,many,TGTGCCAGCAGTTACTCGTTTTACAGGGTGAATTCTGAAGCTTTCTTT,CASSYSFYRVNSEAFF
TRBJ2-5,TRBD1,TRBV16,-,TGTGCCAGCAGCCAGGGAAAATTGGGACAGCAAGAGACCCAGTACTTC,CASSQGKLGQQETQYF
TRBJ2-7,-,TRBV28,few,TGTGCCAGCAGCTACTACAGAGATCGCCCCTACGAGCAGTACTTC,CASSYYRDRPYEQYF
TRBJ2-7,-,TRBV6-8,-,TGTGCCAGCAGTTTTAATAGTATCTACGAGCAGTACTTC,CASSFNSIYEQYF
TRBJ2-5,TRBD2,TRBV19,-,TGTGCCAGTAACTCCCTAGCGGGGGCGGCGGAGACCCAGTACTTC,CASNSLAGAAETQYF
TRBJ1-1,TRBD1,TRBV11-3,few,TGTGCCAGCAGCTTGGGACAGGGGCCTCTGGCAGCTTTCTTT,CASSLGQGPLAAFF
TRBJ1-2,TRBD1,TRBV29-1,-,TGCAGCGTTGCAGGGGACAGGGCCGACTATGGCTACACCTTC,CSVAGDRADYGYTF
TRBJ2-5,-,TRBV5-1,few,TGCGCCAGCAGCTTGGGTGGGGTCGGGTACCAAGAGACCCAGTACTTC,CASSLGGVGYQETQYF
TRBJ2-6,TRBD2,TRBV6-8,many,TGTGCCAGCAGTCGGGAGGCCCCCTCTGGGGCCAACGTCCTGACTTTC,CASSREAPSGANVLTF
TRBJ2-7,TRBD1,TRBV6-8,-,TGTGCCAGCAAGTCCGGACAGGGGGATTACGAGCAGTACTTC,CASKSGQGDYEQYF
TRBJ1-1,TRBD1,TRBV19,-,TGTGCCAGTAAGGGACAGGGGACCGAAGCTTTCTTT,CASKGQGTEAFF
TRBJ2-2,TRBD1,TRBV10-1,-,TGCGCCAGCAGTGGTCACAGGGGTCGTGGGACCGGGGAGCTGTTTTTT,CASSGHRGRGTGELFF
TRBJ1-5,-,TRBV6-8,few,TGTGCCAGCAGTTACAATAGCAATCAGCCCCAGCATTTT,CASSYNSNQPQHF
TRBJ2-2,-,TRBV11-3,-,TGTGCCAGCAGCCCGGGTCCGACCACCGGGGAGCTGTTTTTT,CASSPGPTTGELFF
TRBJ1-5,-,TRBV29-1,-,TGCAGCTACCAGGAAAATAGCAATCAGCCCCAGCATTTT,CSYQENSNQPQHF
TRBJ2-7,-,TRBV18,-,TGTGCCAGCTCTCCCAGAGGCACCGAACCCTCCGCATACGAGCAGTACTTC,CASSPRGTEPSAYEQYF
TRBJ2-1,TRBD1,TRBV5-1,-,TGCGCCAGCAGCCCCGGGACAGGGATACCTGAGCAGTTCTTC,CASSPGTGIPEQFF
TRBJ2-7,-,TRBV25-1,-,TGTGCCAGCACTAGGGAGGGGGGCTCCTACGAGCAGTACTTC,CASTREGGSYEQYF
TRBJ2-7,TRBD2,TRBV9,-,TGTGCCAGCAACCGACTAGCGGGGAACTCCTACGAGCAGTACTTC,CASNRLAGNSYEQYF